The 18 T cell receptor beta chains below come from one sample, sequenced in a study of blood T cell repertoires in COVID-19. Assay used: immunoSEQ multiplex PCR; TCRdb lists only in-frame clones, some missing. The sample yields tens of thousands of clones, approximately 82% seen once. The sequenced material came from peripheral blood. The receptors stem from a human donor in a cohort sampled during active COVID-19.

The chain uses TRBV7-8 and TRBJ1-1; tentative D call: TRBD1 (5 bases). The CDR3 runs to 15 residues. Germline assignment: CDR1 SGHVS and CDR2 FQNEAQ. V dropped 0 bases and J dropped 1 base, with 9 bases sitting between them. DNA for the CDR3: TGTGCCAGCAGCTTAGCGGGGCCTGGGAACACTGAAGCTTTCTTT. Residues: CASSLAGPGNTEAFF.

The rearrangement uses TRBV28 and TRBJ2-1; D is unclear. V was pared by 6 bases and J by 5 bases, with 11 bases between. CDR3 size: 13 residues. Germline values: CDR1 MDHEN, CDR2 SYDVKM. The CDR3 region has the DNA TGTGCCAGCAGCCCTGACTTCCACAATGAGCAGTTCTTC. Translation gives CASSPDFHNEQFF.

The rearrangement uses TRBV18 and TRBJ1-2, with 11 bases matching TRBD1. V shed 1 base, J shed 5 bases, and the junction held 6 bases outside the gene matches. Germline V gene sequence: CDR1 KGHSH, CDR2 LQKENI. The length of the CDR3 is 16 residues. CDR3: CASSPQVGQGAYGYTF. The CDR3 bases are TGTGCCAGCTCACCACAAGTTGGACAGGGGGCATATGGCTACACCTTC.

The chain employs TRBV7-6 and TRBJ2-7; no clear D gene. CDR1 SGHVS and CDR2 FNYEAQ come from the germline V gene. Trimming cost V 1 base and J 6 bases, with 10 bases left between them. This CDR3 is 13 amino acids long. This CDR3 is CASSLGAYREQYF. The CDR3 nucleotides read TGTGCCAGCAGCTTAGGGGCTTATCGCGAGCAGTACTTC.

The rearrangement links TRBV18 to TRBJ1-6; D is perhaps TRBD1 (5 bases). The CDR3 length is 14 residues. The germline V gene encodes CDR1 KGHSH and CDR2 LQKENI. V was cut by 0 bases and J by 5 bases, with 5 bases left in between. CDR3 coding DNA: TGTGCCAGCTCACCACCGACAGATAATTCACCCCTCCACTTT. Translating gives CASSPPTDNSPLHF.

This clone was counted between two and nine times. At one end, the junction sequence differs from germline, possibly due to a read error. V usage is TRBV27 and J usage is TRBJ1-1, with D tentatively TRBD1 (6 bases). CDR1 is MNHEY and CDR2 is SMNVEV in the germline V gene (reference sequence). The CDR3 covers 14 residues. For the CDR3, the DNA is TGTGCCAGCAGTCCCCTCGGACAGAACCCTGAAGCTTTCTTT. This gives the protein CASSPLGQNPEAFF.

The chain uses TRBV14 and TRBJ2-5; D unclear. This CDR3 spans 12 amino acids. CDR1 is SGHDN, CDR2 FVKESK, per germline. Deletions cut 5 bases from V and 2 bases from J, with 6 bases between. CDR3: CASSIQQETQYF. The CDR3 DNA reads as TGTGCCAGCAGCATACAGCAAGAGACCCAGTACTTC.

The chain has TRBV11-3 and TRBJ2-3; TRBD1 matches 8 bases. Germline V gives CDR1 SGHNT, CDR2 YENEEA. The CDR3 is 13 residues long. Germline trimming cut 1 base from V and 6 bases from J; bases unmatched to any gene: 0. The CDR3, as DNA: TGTGCCAGCAGCTTAGGGGACAGGGATACGCAGTATTTT. It is translated as CASSLGDRDTQYF.

This clone was detected only once. The V gene is TRBV12-3 or TRBV12-4, the J gene TRBJ1-1; TRBD1 is a possible D gene (5 bases). V dropped 3 bases and J dropped 1 base, with 6 bases sitting between them. The CDR3 spans 13 residues. CDR3 protein: CASSFQGNTEAFF. The CDR3 DNA is TGTGCCAGCAGTTTCCAGGGGAACACTGAAGCTTTCTTT.

V is TRBV12-3 or TRBV12-4 and J is TRBJ2-5; no reliable D call. The CDR3 loop spans 13 amino acids. V was pared by 5 bases and J by 4 bases, with 11 bases between. Here the CDR3 DNA reads TGTGCCAGCAGTCTAGGCCCGGGAGAGACCCAGTACTTC. It codes for CASSLGPGETQYF.

The V call is TRBV6-6, the J call TRBJ2-7; 7 bases agree with TRBD1. V was clipped by 6 bases and J by 3 bases; unmatched bases: 11. This CDR3 region has 15 residues. CDR1 is MNHNY and CDR2 is SVGAGI in the germline V gene (reference sequence). The CDR3 DNA is TGTGCCAGCAGCAGAACCGGGACAGATGTCTACGAGCAGTACTTC. This codes for CASSRTGTDVYEQYF.

The V gene is TRBV4-1, the J gene TRBJ2-1; 13 bases match TRBD2. V was pared by 0 bases and J by 7 bases, with 3 bases of the junction left unmatched. The CDR3 sequence is 16 residues long. From germline, CDR1 is MGHRA and CDR2 YSYEKL. CDR3 nucleotide sequence: TGCGCCAGCAGCCAAGAAGGGGGACTAGCGGGGAATGAGCAGTTCTTC. Encoded protein: CASSQEGGLAGNEQFF.

The chain links TRBV24-1 to TRBJ2-1; D unclear. The CDR3 length is 12 residues. Germline loops: CDR1 KGHDR, CDR2 SFDVKD. The V end lost 5 bases, the J end lost 7 bases, and 8 bases lay between the germline ends. The CDR3: CATSGSRNEQFF. For the CDR3, the DNA is TGTGCCACCAGTGGGAGTCGGAATGAGCAGTTCTTC.

The chain recombines TRBV19 with TRBJ1-1; TRBD1 agrees at 9 bases. CDR3 length equals 13 residues. Germline CDR1 reads LNHDA; CDR2 reads SQIVND (reference sequence). V lost 5 bases and J lost 3; bases outside the gene matches: 1. CDR3 DNA sequence: TGTGCCAGTAGTTGGGACAGGGACACTGAAGCTTTCTTT. It yields the protein CASSWDRDTEAFF.

The rearrangement uses TRBV5-5 and TRBJ1-6; 7 positions agree with TRBD1. J gave up 7 bases and V 4 bases, and 8 bases lay outside the gene matches. The germline V gene has CDR1 SGHKS and CDR2 YYEKEE (reference sequence). The CDR3 has 15 amino acids. The CDR3, as DNA: TGTGCCAGCAGCGCGACAGGGTCGGGGAATTCACCCCTCCACTTT. Its protein is CASSATGSGNSPLHF.

In this sample, this clone turned up a few times. V gene TRBV18 combines with J gene TRBJ1-3; 8 nucleotides match TRBD1. Germline V gene lookup returns CDR1 KGHSH and CDR2 LQKENI. V lost 2 bases and J lost 3; bases outside the gene matches: 6. The CDR3 length is 16 residues. The CDR3 DNA sequence: TGTGCCAGCTCACCATTCGGACAGGGTTATGGAAACACCATATATTTT. Its protein is CASSPFGQGYGNTIYF.

The chain joins TRBV5-4 to TRBJ1-2, with D tentatively TRBD1 (6 bases). Trimming shortened V by 4 bases and J by 2 bases, and 12 bases separated the two germline ends. The CDR3 covers 14 residues. Germline V gives CDR1 SGHNT, CDR2 YYREEE (reference sequence). This CDR3 reads CASSNKGQNYGYTF. In nucleotides, the CDR3 is TGTGCCAGCAGCAATAAAGGACAGAACTATGGCTACACCTTC.

The sample holds a few counts of this clone. This chain links TRBV5-1 with TRBJ1-5; D possibly corresponds to TRBD1 (5 bases). CDR1 SGHRS and CDR2 YFSETQ come from the germline V gene. The length of the CDR3 is 13 residues. V was trimmed by 4 bases and J by 2 bases, leaving 7 bases between them. The CDR3 sequence is CASSGGGNQPQHF. DNA for the CDR3: TGCGCCAGCAGCGGAGGGGGCAATCAGCCCCAGCATTTT.